The rows below give T cell receptor beta chains drawn from one sample of a study of blood T cell repertoires in COVID-19. Profiled with immunoSEQ multiplex PCR; TCRdb holds only in-frame clones, not every one. The data contain tens of thousands of clones, roughly 90% of them seen just once; the ten biggest clones take up 0.3% to 0.45%. Sequences were obtained from peripheral blood. These receptors all come from a human donor in a cohort sampled during active COVID-19. Both conserved end residues are part of each CDR3. D genes are given only for firm matches. Expanded clones are given a class, and other clones once, few, many or no size at all.

v_call	j_call	d_call	clone_size	cdr3_nt	cdr3_aa
TRBV5-1	TRBJ1-1	-	once	TGCGCCAGCAGCTTCTCGACAGACACTGAAGCTTTCTTT	CASSFSTDTEAFF
TRBV7-2	TRBJ1-2	TRBD1	-	TGTGCCAGCAGCTCCGGACAGGGGACCTATGGCTACACCTTC	CASSSGQGTYGYTF
TRBV12-3/TRBV12-4	TRBJ1-1	-	-	TGTGCCAGCACCGACAGTGTGAACACTGAAGCTTTCTTT	CASTDSVNTEAFF
TRBV2	TRBJ1-2	TRBD1	-	TGTGCCAGCAGGGAAACGGGACAGGGATTGTTGTGGGGCTACACCTTC	CASRETGQGLLWGYTF
TRBV19	TRBJ1-6	TRBD1	-	TGTGCCAGTAGTAGGACAGGGAAGGATTCACCCCTCCACTTT	CASSRTGKDSPLHF
TRBV9	TRBJ2-3	TRBD1	once	TGTGCCAGCAGCGTACGGACAGGGTGGGTCCCAGATACGCAGTATTTT	CASSVRTGWVPDTQYF
TRBV10-2	TRBJ2-7	TRBD2	-	TGCGCCAGCAGTGTACCTAGCGGAAACTACGAGCAGTACTTC	CASSVPSGNYEQYF
TRBV5-1	TRBJ1-3	TRBD1	-	TGCGCCAGCAGCCTAGCCGGGACAGGGGGCTCTGGAAACACCATATATTTT	CASSLAGTGGSGNTIYF
TRBV14	TRBJ2-7	-	-	TGTGCCAGCAGCCCCAGGATCTCCTCCTACGAGCAGTACTTC	CASSPRISSYEQYF
TRBV6-5	TRBJ1-1	TRBD1	-	TGTGCCAGCAGCAACAGGGGATGGGCTTTCTTT	CASSNRGWAFF
TRBV12-3/TRBV12-4	TRBJ2-7	-	-	TGTGCCAGCAGTCCAGGACAGAACTACGAGCAGTACTTC	CASSPGQNYEQYF
TRBV10-2	TRBJ1-5	TRBD1	-	TGCGCCAGCAGGGACAGGGGGCACGATCAGCCCCAGCATTTT	CASRDRGHDQPQHF
TRBV29-1	TRBJ1-1	-	-	TGCAGCGTTGAGGGCAGGGCTAATTCTGAAGCTTTCTTT	CSVEGRANSEAFF
TRBV2	TRBJ1-6	TRBD1	once	TGTGCCAGCAGTGGAGACGACAGGGCGGTTAATAATTCACCCCTCCACTTT	CASSGDDRAVNNSPLHF
TRBV10-3	TRBJ2-7	TRBD2	-	TGTGCCATCAGTGCGGTAGCGGGGGTCCTACAAGGGCAGTACTTC	CAISAVAGVLQGQYF
TRBV5-1	TRBJ2-7	-	-	TGCGCCAGCAGCTTGGGGCGGATTTACTCCTACGAGCAGTACTTC	CASSLGRIYSYEQYF
TRBV19	TRBJ1-2	-	once	TGTGCCAGTAGTATTGAGGGTAACGTGGACTATGGCTACACCTTC	CASSIEGNVDYGYTF
TRBV7-2	TRBJ1-2	-	-	TGTGCCAGCAGCTTTGTTACTAACTATGGCTACACCTTC	CASSFVTNYGYTF
TRBV6-5	TRBJ1-4	-	-	TGTGCCAGCAGTCGGGATACGACTAATGAAAAACTGTTTTTT	CASSRDTTNEKLFF
TRBV7-2	TRBJ1-5	-	-	TGTGCCAGCAGCTTACGTATCAATCAGCCCCAGCATTTT	CASSLRINQPQHF